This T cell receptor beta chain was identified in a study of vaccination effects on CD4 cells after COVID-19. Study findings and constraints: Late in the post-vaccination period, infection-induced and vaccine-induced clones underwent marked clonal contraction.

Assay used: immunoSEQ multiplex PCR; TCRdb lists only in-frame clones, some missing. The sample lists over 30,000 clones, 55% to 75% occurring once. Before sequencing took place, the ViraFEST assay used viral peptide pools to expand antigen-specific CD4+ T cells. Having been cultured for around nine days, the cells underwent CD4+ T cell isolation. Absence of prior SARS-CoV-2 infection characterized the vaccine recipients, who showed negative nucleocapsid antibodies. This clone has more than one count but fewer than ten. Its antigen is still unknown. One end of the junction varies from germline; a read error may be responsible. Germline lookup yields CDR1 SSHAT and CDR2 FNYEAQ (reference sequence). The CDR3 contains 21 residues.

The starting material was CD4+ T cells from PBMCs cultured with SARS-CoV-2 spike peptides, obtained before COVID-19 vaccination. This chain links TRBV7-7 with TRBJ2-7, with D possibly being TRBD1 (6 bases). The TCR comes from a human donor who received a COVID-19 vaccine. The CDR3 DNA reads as TGTGCTAGCAGCCCCAAGGTAGGGGGAAGGGGAGCGGTCCATCGCTCCTACGAGCAGTACTTC. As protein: CASSPKVGGRGAVHRSYEQYF.